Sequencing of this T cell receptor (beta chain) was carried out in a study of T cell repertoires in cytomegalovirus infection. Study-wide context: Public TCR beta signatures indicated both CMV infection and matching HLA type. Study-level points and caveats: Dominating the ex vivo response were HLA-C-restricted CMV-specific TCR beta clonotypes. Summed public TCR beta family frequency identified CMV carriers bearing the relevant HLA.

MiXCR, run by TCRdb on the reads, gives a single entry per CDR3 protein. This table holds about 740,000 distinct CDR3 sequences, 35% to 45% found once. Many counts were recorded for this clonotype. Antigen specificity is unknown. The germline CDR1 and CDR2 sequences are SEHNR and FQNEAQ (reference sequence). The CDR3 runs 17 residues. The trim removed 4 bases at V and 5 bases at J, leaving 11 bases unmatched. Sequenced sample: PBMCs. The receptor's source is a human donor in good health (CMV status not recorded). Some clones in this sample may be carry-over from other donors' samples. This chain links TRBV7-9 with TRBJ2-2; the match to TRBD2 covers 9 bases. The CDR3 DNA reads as TGTGCCAGCAGCTCCGCGGGTAGCGGGAGAAGGACCGGGGAGCTGTTTTTT. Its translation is CASSSAGSGRRTGELFF.